The T cell receptor beta chain under discussion was sequenced for a study of blood T cells in healthy people across ages. V dropped 9 bases and J dropped 3 bases, with 14 bases sitting between them. CDR1 is MGHRA, CDR2 YSYEKL, per germline. The CDR3 contains 13 residues. This clonotype was observed at least ten times. The antigen is undetermined. Together with a sample-barcoded 5' primer, a J-beta primer mix was included in a second PCR lasting roughly 7 to 11 cycles. At least 2.5 million CDR3-containing paired-end reads were obtained per sample. One entry per CDR3 protein, called by TCRdb with MiXCR from the 5' RACE reads. The profile shows 1.5 million to 2 million distinct CDR3 sequences, under 30% of them singletons. Study observations and caveats: Roughly linearly, TCR beta diversity per million T cells fell as age increased. No one knew whether donors had CMV, which possibly confounded expanded clonotype changes. Relative to aged donors, long-lived donors carried more naive CD4+ cells and displayed higher diversity.

Sequences were obtained from blood. The V gene is TRBV4-1, the J gene TRBJ1-2; unclear D gene. This TCR came from a woman aged 25-40 years in good health. The CDR3 sequence is CASSHLVYYGYTF. In DNA, the CDR3 is TGCGCCAGTTCTCACCTGGTCTACTATGGCTACACCTTC.